One and the same sample provided the 20 T cell receptor beta chains below, sequenced in a study of shared clonotypes between healthy human individuals. Method: immunoSEQ multiplex PCR; TCRdb's copy keeps in-frame clones and lacks some. The table records approximately 2.4 million clones, 90% to 96% of them present only once. Sequenced: naive CD4+ T cells sorted from blood. The subset denotes: CD45RA+ positively selected. The origin of the receptors is a man aged 18 to 29 in good health.

The chain employs TRBV5-1 and TRBJ2-7; 8 nucleotides line up with TRBD2. V shed 4 bases and J 8 bases; nucleotides not matched to a gene: 11. The germline gives CDR1 SGHRS, CDR2 YFSETQ. This CDR3 is built from 14 residues. This chain's CDR3 is CASSDTAGGYQQYF. The CDR3 DNA follows: TGCGCCAGCAGCGACACGGCGGGGGGATACCAGCAGTACTTC.

V gene TRBV6-1 combines with J gene TRBJ1-2; D gene uncertain. Trimming took 5 bases from V and 4 from J, leaving 14 bases between them. This CDR3 is built from 14 residues. In germline, CDR1 is MNHNS, CDR2 SASEGT. The CDR3 loop is CASSQFPGPYGYTF. The CDR3 bases are TGTGCCAGCAGTCAGTTTCCGGGTCCCTATGGCTACACCTTC.

This sequence joins TRBV6-1 and TRBJ2-2; 9 nucleotides match TRBD1. The CDR3 consists of 15 residues. The germline CDR1 and CDR2 sequences are MNHNS and SASEGT. Trimming took 7 bases from V and 5 from J; bases not matched to a gene: 8. In DNA, the CDR3 is TGTGCCAGCATTGGACAGGGGAGGACTACCGGGGAGCTGTTTTTT. It encodes CASIGQGRTTGELFF.

This chain connects TRBV10-1 to TRBJ2-7; 9 nucleotides align to TRBD2. CDR1 and CDR2 (germline): WNHNN, SYGVQD (reference sequence). The CDR3 is 14 amino acids. The V gene end was trimmed by 4 bases and the J gene end by 6 bases; junction bases not matched to a gene: 7. CDR3 DNA: TGCGCCAGCAGTGGAGGTAGCGGGAGCTTCGAGCAGTACTTC. It is translated as CASSGGSGSFEQYF.

The V gene is TRBV4-2, the J gene TRBJ2-3, with 11 bases identical to TRBD2. The CDR3 covers 16 residues. Germline V gives CDR1 LGHNA, CDR2 YNFKEQ. V was pared by 3 bases and J by 2 bases, with 4 bases of the junction left unmatched. CDR3 in amino acids: CASSQGTSGHTDTQYF. CDR3 bases: TGTGCCAGCAGCCAGGGGACTAGCGGACACACAGATACGCAGTATTTT.

A word on this clone: In the same sample, other DNA sequences code for this CDR3. This chain uses TRBV5-1 with TRBJ2-2; 7 bases align to TRBD2. With V trimmed by 0 bases and J by 1 base, 3 bases remained unmatched. The CDR3 has 16 amino acids. The germline gives CDR1 SGHRS, CDR2 YFSETQ. DNA of the CDR3: TGCGCCAGCAGCTTGGCGGCTAGCGGGAACACCGGGGAGCTGTTTTTT. Translation gives CASSLAASGNTGELFF.

V is TRBV18 and J is TRBJ1-6; a possible D gene is TRBD1 (6 bases). This CDR3 is 14 amino acids long. Trimming removed 9 bases at V and 9 bases at J, with 18 bases between. The germline gives CDR1 KGHSH, CDR2 LQKENI. The chain's CDR3 is CASFGQPVGSPLHF. The DNA for the CDR3 is TGTGCCAGTTTTGGACAGCCTGTGGGTTCACCCCTCCACTTT.

To note about this clone: The sample has other DNA sequences that encode this CDR3 too. The chain has TRBV18 and TRBJ1-2; D is uncertain. Germline CDR1 reads KGHSH; CDR2 reads LQKENI. Trimming removed 6 bases from V and 0 bases from J, with 8 bases in between. The CDR3 consists of 13 residues. In nucleotides, the CDR3 is TGTGCCAGCTCCCCCGGGGCTAACTATGGCTACACCTTC. This gives the protein CASSPGANYGYTF.

On this clone: The sample contains more than one DNA sequence encoding this CDR3. This chain connects TRBV14 to TRBJ1-6; the match to TRBD1 covers 8 bases. The V gene end was trimmed by 3 bases and the J gene end by 6 bases; junction bases not matched to a gene: 1. CDR3 size: 14 residues. Germline values: CDR1 SGHDN, CDR2 FVKESK. CDR3 protein: CASSHRGPNSPLHF. The CDR3 DNA reads TGTGCCAGCAGCCACAGGGGGCCTAATTCACCCCTCCACTTT.

This clone was detected only once. J is TRBJ1-5 and V is TRBV19; the match to TRBD1 covers 7 bases. After removal of 7 bases from V and 4 bases from J, the junction contained 16 bases not matched to a gene. This CDR3 contains 17 residues. Germline CDR1 reads LNHDA; CDR2 reads SQIVND (reference sequence). The CDR3 nucleotides read TGTGCCAGTACTGAGGGCCCACCGGGACAGATAAATCAGCCCCAGCATTTT. This translates into CASTEGPPGQINQPQHF.

The gene calls are TRBV6-1 and TRBJ1-1; 7 bases align to TRBD1. Trimming took 2 bases from V and 5 from J; bases not matched to a gene: 8. CDR3 size: 15 residues. Germline lookup yields CDR1 MNHNS and CDR2 SASEGT. CDR3 loop: CASSETTGMGTEAFF. DNA of the CDR3: TGTGCCAGCAGTGAAACGACAGGGATGGGGACTGAAGCTTTCTTT.

The chain links TRBV10-3 to TRBJ2-7; 8 bases line up with TRBD1. The CDR3 spans 11 residues. V trimming: 11 bases; J trimming: 1 base; junction bases outside the gene matches: 1. From germline, CDR1 is ENHRY and CDR2 SYGVKD. The CDR3 DNA sequence: TGTGCCGGGGACAGGTCCTACGAGCAGTACTTC. It encodes CAGDRSYEQYF.

Points on this clone: In the same sample, other DNA sequences code for this CDR3. The rearrangement uses TRBV6-6 and TRBJ1-2; 7 nucleotides match TRBD1. The germline CDR1 and CDR2 sequences are MNHNY and SVGAGI (reference sequence). After removal of 2 bases from V and 2 bases from J, the junction contained 2 bases not matched to a gene. The CDR3 runs 14 residues. The CDR3 loop is CASSYDRDNYGYTF. DNA for the CDR3: TGTGCCAGCAGTTACGACAGGGACAACTATGGCTACACCTTC.

The chain has TRBV10-2 and TRBJ1-4; no firm D call. Germline values: CDR1 WSHSY, CDR2 SAAADI. The CDR3 is 14 amino acids. Trimming shortened V by 0 bases and J by 8 bases, and 10 bases separated the two germline ends. CDR3 sequence (DNA): TGCGCCAGCAGTGAGTCCCCTCTGGAGGAAAAACTGTTTTTT. Amino acids: CASSESPLEEKLFF.

J is TRBJ2-5 and V is TRBV9; 9 positions match TRBD1. This CDR3 region has 15 residues. CDR1 and CDR2 from the germline V gene are SGDLS and YYNGEE. After removal of 2 bases from V and 5 bases from J, the junction contained 7 bases not matched to a gene. The chain's CDR3 is CASSVRDRVEETQYF. The CDR3 DNA sequence: TGTGCCAGCAGCGTCAGGGACAGGGTCGAGGAGACCCAGTACTTC. Variable domain in full (rest from reference TRBV9 and TRBJ2-5): DSGVTQTPKHLITATGQRVTLRCSPRSGDLSVYWYQQSLDQGLQFLIQYYNGEERAKGNILERFSAQQFPDLHSELNLSSLELGDSALYFCASSVRDRVEETQYFGPGTRLLVL.

The chain has TRBV2 and TRBJ1-1; 7 positions agree with TRBD1. This CDR3 has 17 amino acids. V shed 8 bases and J 6 bases; nucleotides not matched to a gene: 21. From germline, CDR1 is SNHLY and CDR2 FYNNEI. In DNA, the CDR3 is TGTGCCAGCCGAAATTGGGTTTCAGGGGGAAAAGGAGCTGAAGCTTTCTTT. The encoded protein is CASRNWVSGGKGAEAFF.

Concerning this clone: At the DNA level, this CDR3 is encoded by other sequences in the same sample as well. V usage is TRBV18 and J usage is TRBJ1-6; tentatively, D is TRBD1 (5 bases). CDR3 length equals 14 residues. Germline CDR1 is KGHSH and CDR2 is LQKENI. V dropped 4 bases and J dropped 7 bases, with 11 bases sitting between them. The CDR3 protein is CASSLGTENSPLHF. The CDR3 bases are TGTGCCAGCTCACTCGGGACGGAGAATTCACCCCTCCACTTT.

A note on this clone: The same CDR3 arises from other DNA sequences in this sample as well. The gene calls are TRBV30 and TRBJ2-3; D not certain. V was cut by 0 bases and J by 0 bases, with 10 bases left in between. The CDR3 is 15 amino acids. CDR1 and CDR2 from the germline V gene are GTSNPN and SVGIG (reference sequence). CDR3 sequence (DNA): TGTGCCTGGAGTGTTCAAGCGACAAGCACAGATACGCAGTATTTT. Translation gives CAWSVQATSTDTQYF.

V gene TRBV30 combines with J gene TRBJ2-5, with TRBD2 matching over 8 bases. This CDR3 contains 16 residues. The germline V gene encodes CDR1 GTSNPN and CDR2 SVGIG (reference sequence). V lost 4 bases to trimming and J lost 0 bases; unmatched junction nucleotides: 10. The CDR3 sequence is CAWIAGPLGYQETQYF. The CDR3 DNA follows: TGTGCCTGGATAGCGGGGCCTCTTGGGTACCAAGAGACCCAGTACTTC.

The chain links TRBV5-1 to TRBJ2-7; D possibly corresponds to TRBD2 (6 bases). CDR1 and CDR2 from the germline V gene are SGHRS and YFSETQ. The ends were cut back, 0 bases at V and 5 bases at J, with 15 bases in the middle. The CDR3 sequence is 15 residues long. The CDR3 reads CASSLGSSGSHEQYF. The CDR3 nucleotides are TGCGCCAGCAGCTTGGGGAGTAGCGGCTCGCACGAGCAGTACTTC.